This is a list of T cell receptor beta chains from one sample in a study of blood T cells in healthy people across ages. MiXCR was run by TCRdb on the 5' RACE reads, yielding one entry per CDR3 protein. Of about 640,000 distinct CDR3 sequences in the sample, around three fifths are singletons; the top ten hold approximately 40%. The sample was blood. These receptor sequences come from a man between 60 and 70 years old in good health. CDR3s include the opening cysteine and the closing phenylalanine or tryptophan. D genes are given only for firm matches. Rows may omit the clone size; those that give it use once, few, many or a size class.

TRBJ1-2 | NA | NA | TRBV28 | CATREPGHHYGYTF | TGTGCCACCAGAGAACCGGGACACCACTATGGCTACACCTTC
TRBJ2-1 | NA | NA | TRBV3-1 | CASSQGSAGANEQFF | TGTGCCAGCAGCCAAGGGTCGGCGGGCGCTAATGAGCAGTTCTTC
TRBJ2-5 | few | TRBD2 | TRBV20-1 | CSARASGGPETQYF | TGCAGTGCTAGGGCTAGCGGGGGACCGGAGACCCAGTACTTC
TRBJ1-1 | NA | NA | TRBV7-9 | CASSFTRARGSTEAFF | TGTGCCAGCAGCTTCACCCGGGCCCGTGGGAGTACTGAAGCTTTCTTT
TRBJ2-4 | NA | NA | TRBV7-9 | CASSLLGGKNIQYF | TGTGCCAGCAGCTTACTCGGTGGGAAAAACATTCAGTACTTC
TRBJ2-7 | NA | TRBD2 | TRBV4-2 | CASSHMGASGAPVSYEQYF | TGTGCCAGCAGCCACATGGGGGCTAGCGGGGCCCCTGTTAGCTACGAGCAGTACTTC
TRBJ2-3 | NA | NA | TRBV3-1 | CASSNIAADTQYF | TGTGCCAGCAGCAACATAGCGGCAGATACGCAGTATTTT
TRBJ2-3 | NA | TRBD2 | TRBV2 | CASSLLAGGADTQYF | TGTGCCAGCAGTCTACTAGCGGGGGGAGCAGATACGCAGTATTTT
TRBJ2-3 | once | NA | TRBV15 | CATSRDPGTGTQYF | TGTGCCACCAGCAGAGATCCAGGCACAGGTACGCAGTATTTT
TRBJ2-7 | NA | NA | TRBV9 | CASSSLRGKQYF | TGTGCCAGCAGCAGTCTAAGGGGGAAGCAGTACTTC
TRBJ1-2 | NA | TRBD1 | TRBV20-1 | CSAQTGGHGYTF | TGCAGTGCCCAGACAGGGGGCCATGGCTACACCTTC
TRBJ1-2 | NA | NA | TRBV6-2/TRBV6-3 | CASSYLARGIGYGYTF | TGTGCCAGCAGTTACCTAGCGCGCGGCATCGGCTATGGCTACACCTTC
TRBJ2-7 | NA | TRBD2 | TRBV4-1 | CASSQASGEHYEQYF | TGCGCCAGCAGCCAAGCTAGCGGGGAACACTACGAGCAGTACTTC
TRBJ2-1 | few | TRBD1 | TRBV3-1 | CASSQVPDRDHEQFF | TGTGCCAGCAGCCAAGTACCCGACAGGGACCATGAGCAGTTCTTC
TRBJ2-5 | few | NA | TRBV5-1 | CASSLTQQETQYF | TGCGCCAGCAGCTTGACCCAGCAAGAGACCCAGTACTTC
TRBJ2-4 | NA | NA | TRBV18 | CASSLNGAKGIQYF | TGTGCCAGCTCACTGAACGGGGCCAAGGGCATTCAGTACTTC
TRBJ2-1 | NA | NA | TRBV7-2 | CASSRTNAQFF | TGTGCCAGCAGCCGCACAAATGCGCAGTTCTTC
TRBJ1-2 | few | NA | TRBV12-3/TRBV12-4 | CASRHRVSYTF | TGTGCCAGCAGGCACAGGGTGAGCTACACCTTC
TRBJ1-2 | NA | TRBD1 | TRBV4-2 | CASSQDLQPRQGRYGYTF | TGTGCCAGCAGCCAAGATCTCCAGCCACGACAGGGTCGGTATGGCTACACCTTC
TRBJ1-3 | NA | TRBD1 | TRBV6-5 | CASSRTGDFGNTIYF | TGTGCCAGCAGCCGTACAGGGGATTTCGGAAACACCATATATTTT
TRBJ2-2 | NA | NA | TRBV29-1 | CSVERQNTRELFF | TGCAGCGTTGAGCGGCAGAACACCAGGGAGCTGTTTTTT
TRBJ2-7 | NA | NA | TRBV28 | CASSSWTQGSDEQYF | TGTGCCAGCAGTTCGTGGACACAGGGATCCGACGAGCAGTACTTC
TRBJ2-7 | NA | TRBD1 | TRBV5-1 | CASSGGRDRPSYNEQYF | TGCGCCAGCAGTGGGGGCCGGGACAGACCCTCCTACAATGAGCAGTACTTC
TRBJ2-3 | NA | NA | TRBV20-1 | CSAIGGFTSTDTQYF | TGCAGTGCTATTGGAGGGTTTACTAGCACAGATACGCAGTATTTT
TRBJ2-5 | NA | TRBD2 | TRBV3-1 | CASSQGTSGWTQYF | TGTGCCAGCAGCCAAGGGACTAGCGGGTGGACCCAGTACTTC
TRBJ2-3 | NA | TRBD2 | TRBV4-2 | CASSQVGASGGAFTDAQYF | TGTGCCAGCAGCCAAGTTGGCGCGAGCGGGGGGGCATTCACAGATGCGCAGTATTTT
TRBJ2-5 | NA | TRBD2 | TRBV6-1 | CACSTTGTSNFPETQYF | TGTGCCTGCAGCACAACCGGGACTAGCAATTTTCCGGAGACCCAGTACTTC
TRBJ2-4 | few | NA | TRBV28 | CASSSLSNLNIQYF | TGTGCCAGCAGTTCTCTCTCGAACCTAAACATTCAGTACTTC
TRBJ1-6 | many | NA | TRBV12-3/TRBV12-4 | CASRTQGAGSPLHF | TGTGCCAGCAGGACTCAGGGCGCCGGATCACCCCTCCACTTT
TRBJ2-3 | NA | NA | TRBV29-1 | CSAADSGSTDTQYF | TGCAGCGCCGCGGACAGTGGGAGCACAGATACGCAGTATTTT
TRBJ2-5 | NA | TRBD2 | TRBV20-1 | CSAALAGGLETQYF | TGCAGTGCTGCACTAGCGGGGGGGCTTGAGACCCAGTACTTC
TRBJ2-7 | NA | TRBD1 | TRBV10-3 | CAISATGSSYEQYF | TGTGCCATCAGTGCGACAGGGAGCTCCTACGAGCAGTACTTC
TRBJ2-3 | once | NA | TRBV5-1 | CASSLAGTRTDTQYF | TGCGCCAGCAGCTTGGCCGGGACACGCACAGATACGCAGTATTTT
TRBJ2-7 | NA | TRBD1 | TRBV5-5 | CASSLAGTGTYEQYF | TGTGCCAGCAGCTTGGCCGGGACAGGGACTTACGAGCAGTACTTC
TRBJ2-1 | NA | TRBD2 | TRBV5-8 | CASSSAGASYNEQFF | TGTGCCAGCAGCTCAGCGGGGGCCTCCTACAATGAGCAGTTCTTC
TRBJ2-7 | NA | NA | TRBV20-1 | CSARVRGQQYF | TGCAGTGCTAGAGTCCGGGGCCAGCAGTACTTC
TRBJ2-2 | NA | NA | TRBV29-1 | CSAEVGGTGELFF | TGCAGCGCGGAGGTCGGAGGCACCGGGGAGCTGTTTTTT
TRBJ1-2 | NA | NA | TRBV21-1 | CASSKVAPGDYGYTF | TGTGCCAGCAGCAAAGTTGCTCCAGGGGACTATGGCTACACCTTC
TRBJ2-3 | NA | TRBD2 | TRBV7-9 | CASSLALAGGFTDTQYF | TGTGCCAGCAGCTTAGCCCTAGCGGGGGGTTTCACAGATACGCAGTATTTT
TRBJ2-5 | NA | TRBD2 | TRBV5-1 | CASSTLAGETQYF | TGCGCCAGCAGCACCCTAGCGGGAGAGACCCAGTACTTC
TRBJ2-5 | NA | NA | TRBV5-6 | CASTAWDLETQYF | TGTGCCAGCACCGCGTGGGACCTAGAGACCCAGTACTTC
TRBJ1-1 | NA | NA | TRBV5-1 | CASSPVGEMNTEAFF | TGCGCCAGCAGCCCGGTCGGGGAAATGAACACTGAAGCTTTCTTT
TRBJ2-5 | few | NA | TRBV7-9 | CASREANQRETQYF | TGTGCCAGCAGGGAAGCAAACCAGCGGGAGACCCAGTACTTC
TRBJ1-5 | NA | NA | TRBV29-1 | CSVEEPGQPQHF | TGCAGCGTTGAAGAACCCGGACAGCCCCAGCATTTT
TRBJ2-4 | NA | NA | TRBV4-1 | CASSQDRAGNIQYF | TGCGCCAGCAGCCAAGATAGGGCGGGAAACATTCAGTACTTC
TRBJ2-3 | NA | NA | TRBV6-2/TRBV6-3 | CASSSTARGTDTQYF | TGTGCCAGCAGCTCGACCGCGCGAGGCACAGATACGCAGTATTTT
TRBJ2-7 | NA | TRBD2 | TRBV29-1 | CSVEDFRLASYNEQYF | TGCAGCGTTGAAGATTTTCGACTAGCGTCCTACAATGAGCAGTACTTC
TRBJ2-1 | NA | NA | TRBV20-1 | CSAIPPGNEQFF | TGCAGTGCTATCCCTCCGGGGAATGAGCAGTTCTTC
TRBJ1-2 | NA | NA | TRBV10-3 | CAISESGRGYTF | TGTGCCATCAGTGAGTCGGGGCGAGGCTACACCTTC
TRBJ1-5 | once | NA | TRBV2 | CASSPVTGRSNQPQHF | TGTGCCAGCAGTCCAGTTACCGGTCGGAGCAATCAGCCCCAGCATTTT
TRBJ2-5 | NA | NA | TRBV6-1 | CASSETARRTQYF | TGTGCCAGCAGTGAGACCGCGCGGCGGACCCAGTACTTC
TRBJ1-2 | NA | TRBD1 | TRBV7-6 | CASSSGGGHYGYTF | TGTGCCAGCAGCTCAGGGGGGGGCCACTATGGCTACACCTTC
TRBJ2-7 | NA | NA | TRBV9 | CASSVDGGTIYEQYF | TGTGCCAGCAGCGTAGATGGCGGAACCATCTACGAGCAGTACTTC
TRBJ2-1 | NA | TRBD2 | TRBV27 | CASSLSRAGGYNEQFF | TGTGCCAGCAGTTTATCAAGAGCGGGGGGATACAATGAGCAGTTCTTC
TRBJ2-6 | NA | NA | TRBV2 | CASFTGHVTGANVLTF | TGTGCCAGCTTTACAGGGCATGTTACTGGGGCCAACGTCCTGACTTTC